This T cell receptor beta chain derives from a study of T cell responses to AZD1222 COVID-19 vaccine. Profiled with immunoSEQ multiplex PCR; TCRdb holds only in-frame clones, not every one. The sample has 110,000 or so clones; around 87% are singletons. The V gene lost 2 bases and the J gene lost 2 bases, with 6 bases spanning the gap. The CDR3 contains 13 residues. Germline CDR1 and CDR2: SQVTM and ANQGSEA. The study, taken as a whole, reports: Repertoires were collected only later (after the peak T cell response had occurred).

This clone came up a few times. As yet, its antigen is unknown. This rearrangement joins TRBV29-1 to TRBJ2-2; D not resolved. This clonotype was sampled from an adult in good health. Sequences were derived from peripheral blood, sampled on day 0 of AZD1222 vaccination. DNA of the CDR3: TGCAGCGTTGAAAGTTCTAACACCGGGGAGCTGTTTTTT. Protein product: CSVESSNTGELFF.